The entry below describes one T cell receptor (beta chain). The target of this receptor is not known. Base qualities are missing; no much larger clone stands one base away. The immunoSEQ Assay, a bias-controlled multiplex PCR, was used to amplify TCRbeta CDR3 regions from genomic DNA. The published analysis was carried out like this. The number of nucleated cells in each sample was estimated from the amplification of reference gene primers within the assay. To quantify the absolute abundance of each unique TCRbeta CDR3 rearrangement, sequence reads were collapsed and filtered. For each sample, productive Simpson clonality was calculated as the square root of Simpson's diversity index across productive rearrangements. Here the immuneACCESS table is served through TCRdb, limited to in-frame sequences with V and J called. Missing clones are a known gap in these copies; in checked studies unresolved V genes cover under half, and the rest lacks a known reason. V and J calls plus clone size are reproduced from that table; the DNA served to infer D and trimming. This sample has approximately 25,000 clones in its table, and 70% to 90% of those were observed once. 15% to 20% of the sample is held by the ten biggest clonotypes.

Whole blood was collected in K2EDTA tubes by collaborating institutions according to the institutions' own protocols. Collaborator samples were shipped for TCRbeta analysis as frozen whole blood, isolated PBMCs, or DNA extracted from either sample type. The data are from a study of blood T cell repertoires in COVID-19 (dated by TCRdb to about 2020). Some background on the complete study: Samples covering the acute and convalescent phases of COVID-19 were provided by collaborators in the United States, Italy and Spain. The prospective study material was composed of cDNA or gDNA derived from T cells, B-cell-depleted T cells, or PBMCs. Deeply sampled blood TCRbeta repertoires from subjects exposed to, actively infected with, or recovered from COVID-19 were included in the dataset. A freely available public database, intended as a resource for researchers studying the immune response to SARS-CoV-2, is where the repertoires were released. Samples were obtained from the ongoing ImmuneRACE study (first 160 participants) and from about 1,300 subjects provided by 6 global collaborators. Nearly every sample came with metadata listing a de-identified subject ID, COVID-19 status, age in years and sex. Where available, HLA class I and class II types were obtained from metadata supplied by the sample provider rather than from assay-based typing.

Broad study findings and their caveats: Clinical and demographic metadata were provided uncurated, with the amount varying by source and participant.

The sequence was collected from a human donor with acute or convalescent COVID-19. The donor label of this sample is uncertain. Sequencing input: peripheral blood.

This receptor has the CDR3 CASSIAGGDEQYF. The DNA reads as follows: TGTGCCAGCAGTATAGCGGGGGGCGACGAGCAGTACTTC. This chain is built from TRBV6-2 or TRBV6-3 and TRBJ2-7; TRBD2 fits 10 bases in the junction. The V end gives up 5 bases and the J end 5 bases, leaving 3 bases in the junction not matched to a gene. CDR1 and CDR2, looked up from the germline V gene, are MNHEY and SVGEGT. The CDR3 goes from the cysteine to the phenylalanine over 13 residues. The read is trimmed to its CDR3 DNA, 39 bases read in frame from base 1.